This T cell receptor (beta chain) emerged from a study of beta chain features in type 1 diabetes (dated 2018 in TCRdb). The study in broad terms: Patients and healthy donors did not differ in mean age, gender distribution, total cell number or subset yield. Across all samples, some 100,000,000 sorted cells were examined, and cell number per subset correlated strongly with RNA yield. The study compared the TCRB repertoires of sorted circulating CD4+ T cell subsets in recently diagnosed type 1 diabetes patients with those in matched healthy donors. Regulatory and stem cell-like memory subsets were obtained from only 8 patients and about 8 healthy donors, while naive and central memory subsets were obtained from all 28 donors.

Each donor gave one peripheral blood draw, around 100 mL on average, collected into heparinised tubes. Using a panel that included CD45RO, CCR7, CD25, CD127, CD95 and CD27, naive, central memory, regulatory and stem cell-like memory CD4+ T cells were sorted on a BD FACSAria II. Purity was above 95% for every sorted population. PBMCs were isolated right away by Lymphoprep density gradient centrifugation and were stained directly, without culture. Samples were stained and sorted in pairs, with one healthy donor and one patient per experiment, so that batch effects were minimized. For CDR1 and CDR2, the germline V gene lists SGHTA and FQGNSA. V is reduced by 2 bases and J by 9 bases, leaving a spacing of 11 bases between them. Taken from cysteine to phenylalanine, the CDR3 has 13 residues. The read is trimmed to its CDR3 DNA, 39 bases read in frame from base 1. General study outcomes and caveats: Shorter templates might be favored by PCR, yet because patient and control samples were amplified and corrected together, any such skew would affect both groups equally. In all four CD4+ subsets, TCRB CDR3 length was moderately but significantly shorter in type 1 diabetes patients. Naive, central memory and regulatory TCRB repertoires appeared more similar among patients than among healthy donors. At VDJ recombination sites, patients with type 1 diabetes made fewer insertions and deleted more nucleotides, a pattern implying thymic rearrangement abnormalities. Sequencing cDNA rather than genomic DNA could over-represent highly expressing activated cells, although activation and CD3 levels did not differ between groups. Only small numbers of individuals were included in the HLA sub-analyses, which left unresolved whether HLA type had any influence on TCRB rearrangement.

All of the isolated RNA was reverse transcribed with the High Capacity cDNA Reverse Transcription Kit, so expressed TCRB transcripts were sequenced. Deep immunoSEQ sequencing was applied to naive, central memory and regulatory T cell samples, giving an average of about 3.57 million total reads per sample. Sorted cells were lysed in RLT buffer, and RNA was extracted using DNase-treated RNeasy Micro or Mini kits according to cell number. Each cell subset was processed on its own to prevent cross-contamination, while patient and healthy donor samples were processed together. Using the immunoSEQ multiplex PCR, TCRB sequences were amplified from cDNA into 87-bp fragments spanning the CDR3 region. Sequencing of the amplicons was performed on the Illumina HiSeq platform. The paper's processing steps were these. PCR bias was computationally corrected using synthetic template baselines, reads within Hamming distance 2 were collapsed, and singletons that could not be merged were discarded. Reads were aligned against IMGT so that V, D and J genes, CDR3 length and insertions or deletions at six rearrangement sites could be assigned. Clonotype counts were normalized to sorted cell number within each subset before computing true diversity and Gini coefficients with the tcR R package. The overlap coefficient, calculated on TCRB nucleotide sequences, was used to measure repertoire sharing. Out-of-frame TCRB sequences from naive cells were analyzed to stand in for the pre-selection repertoire. TCRdb obtained this table from immuneACCESS and retained in-frame rearrangements with V and J assigned. These tables miss some clones; where compared with another copy, unresolved V genes account for less than half of the shortfall, and the remainder is unexplained. V, J and clone size are those of that table, while D and trimming were read from the DNA. The sample profile shows approximately 360,000 clones; roughly 12% of them were found once. Around 0.0099% of the sample is in the top ten clones.

In this sample, this clone turned up a few times. The antigen it binds to is not known. No per-base quality is available; no much larger clone lies one base away. Sequencing used naive CD4+ T cells from blood. The cell subset or site label of this sample denotes: true naive CD4+ T cells. The sequence came from a woman aged 18 to 35 with type 1 diabetes. In this chain, TRBV7-2 is recombined with TRBJ2-1, with the D gene call left open. The DNA reads TGTGCCAGCAGCTTACTTACCCCCGGTGAGCAGTTCTTC. Protein translation: CASSLLTPGEQFF. Reference TRBV7-2 and TRBJ2-1 genes cover what lies past the CDR3, so the full variable domain is GAGVSQSPSNKVTEKGKDVELRCDPISGHTALYWYRQSLGQGLEFLIYFQGNSAPDKSGLPSDRFSAERTGGSVSTLTIQRTQQEDSAVYLCASSLLTPGEQFFGPGTRLTVL.